These 24 T cell receptor beta chains were sequenced from one sample in a study of blood T cells in healthy people across ages. A second roughly 6 to 11 cycle PCR used barcoded and J-beta primers. TCRdb re-called the 5' RACE reads with MiXCR, one entry per CDR3 protein. The sample carries 730,000 or so distinct CDR3 sequences, 43% recorded once. Sequenced input: blood. The receptor set was obtained from a woman between 55 and 75 years old in good health.

Note on this clonotype: Given a much more abundant clone one base away, this may be a read error. The gene calls are TRBV6-1 and TRBJ2-3, with 8 positions matching TRBD2. The CDR3 length is 16 residues. After removal of 5 bases from V and 3 bases from J, the junction contained 10 bases not matched to a gene. CDR1 and CDR2 from the germline V gene are MNHNS and SASEGT. CDR3 region: CASSKGLAPQTDTQYF. The CDR3 nucleotides are TGTGCCAGCAGTAAAGGACTAGCCCCTCAAACAGATACGCAGTATTTT.

This clonotype was recorded at least ten times. The chain carries TRBV12-3 or TRBV12-4 and TRBJ1-2; 9 positions agree with TRBD1. The J segment lost 3 bases and the V segment lost 5 bases, leaving 4 bases of the junction unmatched. The length of the CDR3 is 14 residues. The CDR3 sequence is CASSPRTGDYGYTF. CDR3 in DNA: TGTGCCAGCAGTCCCAGGACAGGGGACTATGGCTACACCTTC.

A few counts support this clonotype. This sequence joins TRBV2 and TRBJ1-4; D call uncertain. Trimming left V 5 bases short and J 7 bases short, with 17 bases between. The CDR3 runs 15 residues. Germline CDR1 reads SNHLY; CDR2 reads FYNNEI. The CDR3 nucleotides read TGTGCCAGCAGTCGAGAAGGGAGTCGCGGTGAAAAACTGTTTTTT. It specifies CASSREGSRGEKLFF.

The gene calls are TRBV27 and TRBJ2-3, with 12 bases identical to TRBD2. J gave up 7 bases and V 6 bases, and 11 bases lay outside the gene matches. The CDR3 extends over 16 amino acids. Germline V gene data show CDR1 as MNHEY and CDR2 as SMNVEV (reference sequence). The CDR3 bases are TGTGCCAGCAGCTCTAGCGGGGGGGTCCTCGGGTATACGCAGTATTTT. This translates into CASSSSGGVLGYTQYF.

The CDR3 DNA reads TGTGCCAGCAGCTTGGGACAGGCCAGCTCCTACGAGCAGTACTTC. Residues: CASSLGQASSYEQYF. V gene TRBV7-2 combines with J gene TRBJ2-7, with TRBD1 identical over 8 bases. From germline, CDR1 is SGHTA and CDR2 FQGNSA. With 3 bases clipped from V and 0 bases from J, the junction kept 4 bases outside the gene matches. The CDR3 runs to 15 residues.

The genes are TRBV5-1 and TRBJ2-5; tentatively, D is TRBD1 or TRBD2 (5 bases each). Trimming took off 4 bases at V and 7 bases at J, with 14 bases between the two ends. The CDR3 has 13 residues. Germline V CDR1 and CDR2: SGHRS, YFSETQ. In nucleotides, the CDR3 is TGCGCCAGCAGCCGGGACGGAATCGGGACCCAGTACTTC. It codes for CASSRDGIGTQYF.

The rearrangement links TRBV7-2 to TRBJ2-4; 10 bases match TRBD2. Looked up from germline, CDR1 is SGHTA and CDR2 is FQGNSA. The junction had 6 bases not matched to a gene; V was cut back by 5 bases and J by 8 bases. This CDR3 has 14 amino acids. The CDR3 DNA is TGTGCCAGCAGCGTCGGGACTAGCGATTACATTCAGTACTTC. This encodes CASSVGTSDYIQYF. Together with reference TRBV7-2 and TRBJ2-4, the CDR3 gives the full variable domain: GAGVSQSPSNKVTEKGKDVELRCDPISGHTALYWYRQSLGQGLEFLIYFQGNSAPDKSGLPSDRFSAERTGGSVSTLTIQRTQQEDSAVYLCASSVGTSDYIQYFGAGTRLSVL.

This clonotype occurred a few times. Written as DNA, the CDR3 is TGTGCCAGCAGCTTAGTAGGCCAGTTGAACACTGAAGCTTTCTTT. Encoded protein: CASSLVGQLNTEAFF. The rearrangement links TRBV7-2 to TRBJ1-1; D unclear. V was cut by 1 base and J by 0 bases, with 9 bases left in between. Per germline, CDR1 SGHTA and CDR2 FQGNSA. There are 15 residues in the CDR3.

This clonotype was recorded a few times. The chain couples TRBV11-1 to TRBJ2-1; possible D gene TRBD2, 5 bases. The V gene lost 1 base and the J gene lost 8 bases, with 15 bases spanning the gap. The CDR3 is 15 residues long. Germline V lookup: CDR1 SGHAT, CDR2 FQDESV (reference sequence). The CDR3 region is CASSLEEGVLDEQFF. The DNA of the CDR3 is TGTGCCAGCAGCTTAGAAGAGGGAGTCCTGGATGAGCAGTTCTTC.

This chain uses TRBV9 with TRBJ2-1; no reliable D call. Per germline, CDR1 SGDLS and CDR2 YYNGEE. The CDR3 consists of 14 residues. V dropped 2 bases and J dropped 7 bases, with 13 bases sitting between them. CDR3 sequence (DNA): TGTGCCAGCAGCGTCCCGACCCTTTGGAATGAGCAGTTCTTC. Translated: CASSVPTLWNEQFF.

The rearrangement links TRBV20-1 to TRBJ2-7; TRBD1 might be the D (6 bases). There are 13 residues in the CDR3. Per germline, CDR1 DFQATT and CDR2 SNEGSKA (reference sequence). The V and J ends lost 7 bases and 0 bases respectively, with 13 bases between them. The CDR3 loop is CSVPQGNSYEQYF. In DNA, the CDR3 is TGCAGTGTTCCCCAGGGGAACTCCTACGAGCAGTACTTC.

CDR3 amino acids: CSARGGGKTQYF. The DNA of the CDR3 is TGCAGTGCTAGGGGAGGGGGGAAAACCCAGTACTTC. V gene TRBV20-1 combines with J gene TRBJ2-5, with D perhaps matching TRBD2 (7 bases). Germline V gene lookup returns CDR1 DFQATT and CDR2 SNEGSKA (reference sequence). The CDR3 is made up of 12 amino acids. Trimming removed 3 bases from V and 8 bases from J, with 13 bases in between.

This chain uses TRBV7-2 with TRBJ1-2, with D possibly being TRBD1 (6 bases). The CDR3 contains 15 residues. Germline-derived CDR1 and CDR2 are SGHTA and FQGNSA. V lost 5 bases and J lost 3, with 16 bases in between. CDR3 region: CASSHPATGDYGYTF. The CDR3 DNA sequence: TGTGCCAGCAGCCATCCCGCGACAGGAGACTATGGCTACACCTTC. The whole variable domain, remainder taken from reference TRBV7-2 and TRBJ1-2, is GAGVSQSPSNKVTEKGKDVELRCDPISGHTALYWYRQSLGQGLEFLIYFQGNSAPDKSGLPSDRFSAERTGGSVSTLTIQRTQQEDSAVYLCASSHPATGDYGYTFGSGTRLTVV.

The V call is TRBV27, the J call TRBJ1-2; 8 nucleotides line up with TRBD1. CDR3 size: 14 residues. V lost 5 bases, J lost 10 bases, and 12 bases stayed unmatched. Germline V gives CDR1 MNHEY, CDR2 SMNVEV (reference sequence). The CDR3 sequence is CASSIRYDRGDYTF. The CDR3 DNA follows: TGTGCCAGCAGTATAAGATACGACAGGGGCGACTACACCTTC.

The CDR3 DNA reads as TGTGCCAGCAGCTTCGCTTCTAAGACGTGGGGGGCCAACGTCCTGACTTTC. This gives the protein CASSFASKTWGANVLTF. V is TRBV7-8 and J is TRBJ2-6; D unclear. The germline V gene encodes CDR1 SGHVS and CDR2 FQNEAQ. V lost 3 bases and J lost 4, with 16 bases in between. The CDR3 contains 17 residues.

This sequence joins TRBV29-1 and TRBJ2-1; 7 bases map to TRBD2. The CDR3 is 14 residues long. J gave up 4 bases and V 7 bases, and 10 bases lay outside the gene matches. Germline V CDR1 and CDR2: SQVTM, ANQGSEA. The CDR3 bases are TGCAGCGCACCGACCGGCGGGAGTTACAATGAGCAGTTCTTC. Its protein product is CSAPTGGSYNEQFF.

For this clonotype: Being one base from a much bigger clone, this may be a read error. V and J are TRBV7-2 and TRBJ2-1; 12 positions match TRBD2. TRBJ2-7 explains the end of the DNA better; the J call may be wrong. The CDR3 is 18 amino acids. The germline gives CDR1 SGHTA, CDR2 FQGNSA. CDR3 in DNA: TGTGCCAGCAGCCCCGGGACTAGCGGGCTCGTGGTCCGCAATGAGCAGTACTTC. This translates into CASSPGTSGLVVRNEQYF.

The V gene is TRBV7-3, the J gene TRBJ2-5, with 15 bases lining up with TRBD2. This CDR3 spans 13 amino acids. With 4 bases clipped from V and 12 bases from J, the junction kept 3 bases outside the gene matches. CDR1 and CDR2 (germline): SGHTA, FQGTGA. DNA of the CDR3: TGTGCCAGCAGCTCGGGACTAGCGGGAGGAAAGTACTTC. This codes for CASSSGLAGGKYF.

This clonotype has a handful of counts. The J gene is TRBJ2-3, the V gene TRBV7-2; TRBD2 agrees at 11 bases. Trimming cost V 4 bases and J 6 bases; bases outside gene matches: 6. This CDR3 has 15 residues. Germline loops: CDR1 SGHTA, CDR2 FQGNSA. CDR3 nucleotide sequence: TGTGCCAGCAGCTCGTATACTAGCGGGAGCGATACGCAGTATTTT. Translation: CASSSYTSGSDTQYF.

The sample holds a few counts of this clonotype. This chain uses TRBV2 with TRBJ2-3; 7 bases map to TRBD2. After removal of 3 bases from V and 4 bases from J, the junction contained 13 bases not matched to a gene. CDR1 and CDR2 (germline): SNHLY, FYNNEI. This CDR3 is 17 amino acids long. The CDR3 is CASSDGGGAVSADTQYF. The CDR3 coding sequence is TGTGCCAGCAGTGATGGGGGGGGAGCTGTTTCAGCAGATACGCAGTATTTT.

The chain carries TRBV7-2 and TRBJ2-1, with a tentative D call TRBD2 (6 bases). Looked up from germline, CDR1 is SGHTA and CDR2 is FQGNSA. Trimming cost V 1 base and J 7 bases, with 14 bases left between them. The CDR3 is 15 residues long. CDR3 residues: CASSLDWLATNEQFF. CDR3 DNA: TGTGCCAGCAGCTTAGACTGGCTAGCGACGAATGAGCAGTTCTTC.

This chain uses TRBV6-5 with TRBJ1-2, with D uncertain. The germline V gene encodes CDR1 MNHEY and CDR2 SVGAGI. The CDR3 has 14 amino acids. The ends were cut back, 5 bases at V and 6 bases at J, with 16 bases in the middle. The CDR3 sequence: CASSDAGARDGYTF. The CDR3 coding sequence is TGTGCCAGCAGTGACGCAGGTGCAAGGGATGGCTACACCTTC.

The rearrangement uses TRBV6-6 and TRBJ1-1, with D possibly being TRBD1 (5 bases). In germline, CDR1 is MNHNY, CDR2 SVGAGI (reference sequence). V was shortened by 4 bases and J by 11 bases, with 17 bases between the two germline ends. This CDR3 has 13 amino acids. CDR3 protein: CASSWGGDVEAFF. The CDR3 DNA reads TGTGCCAGCAGTTGGGGGGGGGATGTAGAGGCTTTCTTT.

The chain couples TRBV5-4 to TRBJ2-2, with unresolved D. Deletions cut 0 bases from V and 5 bases from J, with 8 bases between. Looked up from germline, CDR1 is SGHNT and CDR2 is YYREEE (reference sequence). This CDR3 has 14 amino acids. The CDR3 loop is CASSLERGTGELFF. The CDR3 bases are TGTGCCAGCAGCTTGGAGCGAGGAACCGGGGAGCTGTTTTTT.